These T cell receptor beta chains were read from a single sample in a study of human T cells and chemical hapten exposure. TCRdb independently ran MiXCR on the RACE reads; one entry per CDR3 protein. This table has 95,000 to 150,000 distinct CDR3 sequences, 13% appearing once. The sample was whole blood, taken in connection with sensitization to the hapten diphenylcyclopropenone (DPC). The origin of the receptors is a woman aged 18-29 years with alopecia areata. Some clones in this sample may be carry-over from other donors' samples. Each CDR3 is given with its conserved first and last residue. Each record gives: D gene, V gene, clone size, J gene, CDR3 protein, CDR3 DNA. The D gene is left open where the match is weak. Some rows have no size entry. The others give once, few or many, or a class for an expanded clone.

>-|TRBV6-2/TRBV6-3|-|TRBJ1-5
CASSYILNQPQHF
TGTGCCAGCAGTTATATACTAAATCAGCCCCAGCATTTT
>TRBD2|TRBV7-9|many|TRBJ2-3
CASSLASGGTDTQYF
TGTGCCAGCAGCTTAGCTAGCGGGGGCACAGATACGCAGTATTTT
>-|TRBV12-3/TRBV12-4|few|TRBJ1-2
CASSFKKGTGSYGYTF
TGTGCCAGCAGTTTTAAGAAGGGCACGGGAAGCTATGGCTACACCTTC
>-|TRBV5-1|-|TRBJ2-7
CASRGETYEQYF
TGCGCCAGCAGGGGCGAGACCTACGAGCAGTACTTC
>TRBD1|TRBV24-1|few|TRBJ2-1
CATSRTGVNEQFF
TGTGCCACCAGTCGGACAGGGGTCAATGAGCAGTTCTTC
>-|TRBV29-1|-|TRBJ2-7
CSVRGDSYEQYF
TGCAGCGTGCGAGGGGATTCCTACGAGCAGTACTTC
>TRBD1|TRBV7-9|many|TRBJ1-1
CASWKQGAAEAFF
TGTGCCAGCTGGAAACAGGGGGCCGCTGAAGCTTTCTTT
>TRBD1|TRBV12-3/TRBV12-4|few|TRBJ1-3
CASSLKGTGRPGNTIYF
TGTGCCAGCAGTTTAAAGGGGACAGGGAGGCCTGGAAACACCATATATTTT
>-|TRBV19|once|TRBJ1-5
CASSMSDSQPQHF
TGTGCCAGTAGTATGTCAGATAGTCAGCCCCAGCATTTT
>-|TRBV6-2/TRBV6-3|few|TRBJ1-1
CASSPGVVTEAFF
TGTGCCAGCAGCCCTGGGGTAGTCACTGAAGCTTTCTTT
>-|TRBV7-9|-|TRBJ2-7
CASSFGSPEQYF
TGTGCCAGCAGCTTCGGGTCCCCCGAGCAGTACTTC
>TRBD1|TRBV28|-|TRBJ2-2
CASNSWDRATGELFF
TGTGCCAGCAACTCCTGGGACAGGGCGACCGGGGAGCTGTTTTTT
>-|TRBV6-5|-|TRBJ1-4
CASSYLSVAPEKLFF
TGTGCCAGCAGTTATCTCAGTGTGGCCCCAGAAAAACTGTTTTTT
>-|TRBV29-1|many|TRBJ1-2
CSGTYGYTF
TGCAGCGGGACCTATGGCTACACCTTC
>TRBD1|TRBV7-9|few|TRBJ1-1
CASSSRGPGVTEAFF
TGTGCCAGCAGCTCCAGGGGGCCGGGTGTTACTGAAGCTTTCTTT
>-|TRBV10-3|-|TRBJ1-6
CAISDAGGGGSPLHF
TGTGCCATCAGTGACGCCGGTGGGGGAGGCTCACCCCTCCACTTT
>TRBD2|TRBV16|-|TRBJ2-5
CASSQLLAGQETQYF
TGTGCCAGCAGCCAATTACTAGCGGGACAAGAGACCCAGTACTTC
>TRBD1|TRBV5-4|few|TRBJ2-1
CASSFYRGYEQFF
TGTGCCAGCAGCTTTTACAGGGGATATGAGCAGTTCTTC
>-|TRBV29-1|-|TRBJ1-2
CSVPAGSRGGYTF
TGCAGCGTCCCCGCCGGGTCTCGAGGAGGCTACACCTTC
>TRBD2|TRBV27|few|TRBJ2-1
CASSLAGGPANEQFF
TGTGCCAGCAGTTTAGCGGGGGGGCCAGCCAATGAGCAGTTCTTC
>TRBD1|TRBV7-6|many|TRBJ1-3
CASSPRQGSSGNTIYF
TGTGCCAGCAGCCCCAGACAGGGGTCCTCTGGAAACACCATATATTTT
>-|TRBV18|-|TRBJ2-3
CASSPTESTDTQYF
TGTGCCAGCTCACCCACCGAGAGCACAGATACGCAGTATTTT
>TRBD1|TRBV6-4|-|TRBJ1-5
CASTGTGAASNQPQHF
TGTGCCAGCACCGGGACAGGGGCTGCTAGCAATCAGCCCCAGCATTTT
>-|TRBV2|few|TRBJ2-2
CASIEGRITNTGELFF
TGTGCCAGCATCGAAGGGAGGATAACGAACACCGGGGAGCTGTTTTTT
>-|TRBV11-2|few|TRBJ1-1
CASSFEGVNTEAFF
TGTGCCAGCAGCTTCGAAGGGGTGAACACTGAAGCTTTCTTT
>TRBD1|TRBV20-1|-|TRBJ2-5
CSAEQGLGETQYF
TGCAGTGCTGAACAGGGGTTAGGAGAGACCCAGTACTTC
>-|TRBV19|-|TRBJ2-7
CASSSGLFLEQYF
TGTGCCAGTAGTAGCGGACTGTTCCTCGAGCAGTACTTC
>TRBD1|TRBV18|few|TRBJ1-6
CASSKDQGVNSPLHF
TGTGCCAGCTCCAAGGATCAGGGGGTTAATTCACCCCTCCACTTT
>TRBD2|TRBV12-3/TRBV12-4|-|TRBJ2-3
CASSLALVAGGPTDTQYF
TGTGCCAGCAGTTTAGCGCTAGTAGCGGGGGGGCCCACAGATACGCAGTATTTT
>-|TRBV20-1|few|TRBJ1-1
CSARDAVNTEAFF
TGCAGTGCTAGAGATGCGGTGAACACTGAAGCTTTCTTT
>-|TRBV19|-|TRBJ2-1
CASSIDQGRPYNEQFF
TGTGCCAGTAGTATAGATCAAGGGAGGCCCTACAATGAGCAGTTCTTC
>TRBD1|TRBV10-3|many|TRBJ2-6
CAINPGQGLGANVLTF
TGTGCCATCAACCCGGGACAGGGATTAGGGGCCAACGTCCTGACTTTC
>TRBD1|TRBV12-3/TRBV12-4|-|TRBJ2-5
CASSPDRAQETQYF
TGTGCCAGCAGCCCCGACAGGGCCCAAGAGACCCAGTACTTC
>-|TRBV28|-|TRBJ1-1
CASRLTGRKAFF
TGTGCCAGCAGACTGACCGGCAGGAAAGCTTTCTTT
>-|TRBV6-4|few|TRBJ1-6
CASSALGGPLHF
TGTGCCAGCAGCGCCTTAGGGGGACCCCTCCACTTT
>TRBD1|TRBV10-3|-|TRBJ2-2
CAIGETGGPHGELFF
TGTGCCATCGGCGAGACAGGGGGCCCTCACGGGGAGCTGTTTTTT
>TRBD1|TRBV4-3|few|TRBJ1-6
CASSRLDRGDNSPLHF
TGCGCCAGCAGCCGACTAGACAGGGGAGATAATTCACCCCTCCACTTT
>-|TRBV29-1|many|TRBJ1-1
CSVGPGNTEAFF
TGCAGCGTGGGGCCGGGGAACACTGAAGCTTTCTTT
>-|TRBV11-2|once|TRBJ2-3
CASNPPGETDTQYF
TGTGCCAGCAACCCACCAGGGGAAACAGATACGCAGTATTTT
>TRBD1|TRBV7-2|-|TRBJ2-1
CASSYRDRTNEQFF
TGTGCCAGCAGCTACCGGGACAGGACCAATGAGCAGTTCTTC
>TRBD1|TRBV27|-|TRBJ2-2
CASSATGGALAGELFF
TGTGCCAGCAGTGCGACAGGGGGCGCATTGGCCGGGGAGCTGTTTTTT
>-|TRBV12-3/TRBV12-4|few|TRBJ2-3
CASSSRNTDTQYF
TGTGCCAGCAGTTCTAGGAACACAGATACGCAGTATTTT
>-|TRBV29-1|-|TRBJ2-1
CSVEPGPYNEQFF
TGCAGCGTGGAACCCGGGCCCTACAATGAGCAGTTCTTC
>TRBD1|TRBV6-4|many|TRBJ2-6
CASSDEGTGPSGANVLTF
TGTGCCAGCAGTGACGAGGGGACAGGGCCCTCTGGGGCCAACGTCCTGACTTTC
>-|TRBV6-6|few|TRBJ2-5
CASNKPGQETQYF
TGTGCCAGCAACAAACCGGGACAAGAGACCCAGTACTTC